These 7 T cell receptor beta chains originate from one sample sequenced in a study of technical replicates of blood from a few donors. Some clones are missing from TCRdb's copy, which holds only in-frame ones; the method was immunoSEQ multiplex PCR. The sample shows roughly 68,000 clones, around 84% of them seen only once. Sequencing was done on a sample of PBMCs. These receptors all stem from a human donor in good health. Some clones in this sample may be carry-over from other donors' samples.

J is TRBJ2-7 and V is TRBV7-2; possibly TRBD1 for D (8 bases). The V gene's germline CDR1 is SGHTA and CDR2 FQGNSA. With 6 bases removed from V and 3 bases from J, the gap between germline ends came to 12 bases. This CDR3 region has 13 residues. Written as DNA, the CDR3 is TGTGCCAGCAGGACAGGGGAGGGCTACGAGCAGTACTTC. It codes for CASRTGEGYEQYF.

The chain employs TRBV7-7 and TRBJ2-3; TRBD2 matches 7 bases. Trimming took 6 bases from V and 4 from J; bases not matched to a gene: 10. CDR3 length equals 15 residues. Germline V CDR1 and CDR2: SSHAT, FNYEAQ (reference sequence). CDR3 region: CASSLSGNLADTQYF. The CDR3 DNA sequence: TGTGCCAGCAGTCTCAGCGGGAACCTCGCAGATACGCAGTATTTT.

The chain has TRBV15 and TRBJ2-1; TRBD2 agrees at 9 bases. V shed 7 bases, J shed 9 bases, and the junction held 13 bases outside the gene matches. The CDR3 is 15 residues long. From germline, CDR1 is LNHNV and CDR2 YYDKDF (reference sequence). The CDR3 region is CATTPGGTSSREQFF. CDR3 DNA: TGTGCCACCACCCCAGGAGGGACTAGCTCTCGTGAGCAGTTCTTC.

Here the CDR3 reads CASSFEGKTHQQYF. Written as DNA, the CDR3 is TGTGCCAGCAGCTTTGAGGGAAAGACACATCAGCAGTACTTC. The chain joins TRBV5-6 to TRBJ2-7, with D perhaps TRBD2 (5 bases). The CDR3 runs 14 residues. Germline CDR1 SGHDT, CDR2 YYEEEE. Trimming cost V 2 bases and J 8 bases, with 17 bases left between them. The complete variable domain, with remaining parts taken from reference TRBV5-6 and TRBJ2-7, reads DAGVTQSPTHLIKTRGQQVTLRCSPKSGHDTVSWYQQALGQGPQFIFQYYEEEERQRGNFPDRFSGHQFPNYSSELNVNALLLGDSALYLCASSFEGKTHQQYFGPGTRLTVT.

The V call is TRBV2, the J call TRBJ2-7; 8 nucleotides agree with TRBD2. Germline-derived CDR1 and CDR2 are SNHLY and FYNNEI. Trimming cost V 2 bases and J 0 bases; bases outside gene matches: 9. This CDR3 has 17 residues. CDR3 coding DNA: TGTGCCAGCAGTGAACTTGGGGAGACTAGCGTCTCCTACGAGCAGTACTTC. It specifies CASSELGETSVSYEQYF.

This clone was picked up a small number of times. The V and J genes are TRBV2 and TRBJ2-7; possible D gene TRBD2, 5 bases. Between the trimmed V and J ends, which lost 1 base and 2 bases, there was a span of 12 bases. In germline, CDR1 is SNHLY, CDR2 FYNNEI. This CDR3 is built from 15 residues. CDR3 protein: CASSEGLASPYEQYF. The CDR3 DNA is TGTGCCAGCAGTGAAGGGCTAGCTTCCCCCTACGAGCAGTACTTC.

This chain connects TRBV6-5 to TRBJ2-7; TRBD1 matches at 11 bases. V was pared by 6 bases and J by 2 bases, with 6 bases of the junction left unmatched. The CDR3 runs 15 residues. Germline V gene sequence: CDR1 MNHEY, CDR2 SVGAGI. CDR3 nucleotide sequence: TGTGCCAGCAGAACGGGACAGGGGGAAACCTACGAGCAGTACTTC. This sequence encodes CASRTGQGETYEQYF.